This TCR beta chain was recorded in a study of cytomegalovirus exposure and HLA in healthy donors. Study results and caveats: 150 to 200 TCR beta chains were listed as cytomegalovirus-associated.

As for this clone: What it recognizes is unknown.

V was shortened by 3 bases and J by 0 bases, with 12 bases between the two germline ends. The germline V gene encodes CDR1 PRHDT and CDR2 FYEKMQ (reference sequence). The CDR3 is 16 residues long. With 60 Vbeta and 13 Jbeta primers, the PCR was carried out. The data were produced by immunoSEQ multiplex PCR, yet TCRdb's version contains in-frame clones alone and is incomplete. In the table there are about 150,000 clones, over 70% of which are singletons. V gene TRBV13 combines with J gene TRBJ1-3, with D unclear. The sequence derives from a woman younger than 30 in good health and CMV-seronegative. The sequenced material came from PBMCs. CDR3 bases: TGTGCCAGCAGCTTCGGGGTAACGAGCTCTGGAAACACCATATATTTT. This codes for CASSFGVTSSGNTIYF.